This T cell receptor beta chain was captured by sequencing in a study of OX40 agonist ivuxolimab in advanced cancers. Study context: Ivuxolimab, an antibody that agonizes OX40 (CD134), was administered to the patients. Three patients got partial responses; one had hepatocellular carcinoma and two had cutaneous melanoma.

TCRdb keeps only in-frame clones here, not all; method: immunoSEQ multiplex PCR. The sample yields 15,000 to 20,000 clones, approximately 85% seen once. This clone was observed once. The CDR3 consists of 16 residues. Trimming removed 5 bases at V and 1 base at J, with 18 bases between. The V gene's germline CDR1 is SGHNT and CDR2 YENEEA. The sample consisted of CD4+ or CD8+ T cells sorted from blood, taken in a trial of the OX40 agonist ivuxolimab. This receptor was identified in an adult with an advanced solid tumor such as melanoma, head and neck, liver or kidney cancer. The genes are TRBV11-3 and TRBJ2-7, with D perhaps matching TRBD1 or TRBD2 (5 bases each). The CDR3 DNA is TGTGCCAGCAGCAAAAGCCGGGACCGAAATTCCTACGAGCAGTACTTC. It is translated as CASSKSRDRNSYEQYF.